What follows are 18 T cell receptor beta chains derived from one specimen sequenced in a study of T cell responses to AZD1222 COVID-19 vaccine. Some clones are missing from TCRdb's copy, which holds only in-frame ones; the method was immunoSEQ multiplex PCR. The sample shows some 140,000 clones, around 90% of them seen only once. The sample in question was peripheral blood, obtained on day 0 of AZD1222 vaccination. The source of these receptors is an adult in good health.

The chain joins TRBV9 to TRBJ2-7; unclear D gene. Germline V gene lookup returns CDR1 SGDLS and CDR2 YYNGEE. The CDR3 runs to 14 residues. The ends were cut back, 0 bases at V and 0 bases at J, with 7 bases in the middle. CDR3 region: CASSVDLYSYEQYF. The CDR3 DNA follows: TGTGCCAGCAGCGTAGATCTCTACTCCTACGAGCAGTACTTC.

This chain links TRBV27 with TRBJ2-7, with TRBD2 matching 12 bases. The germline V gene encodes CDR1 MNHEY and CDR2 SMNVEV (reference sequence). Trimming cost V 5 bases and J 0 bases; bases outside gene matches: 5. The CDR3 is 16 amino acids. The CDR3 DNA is TGTGCCAGCAGTGGCTCACTAGCGGGAGGCTCCTACGAGCAGTACTTC. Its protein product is CASSGSLAGGSYEQYF.

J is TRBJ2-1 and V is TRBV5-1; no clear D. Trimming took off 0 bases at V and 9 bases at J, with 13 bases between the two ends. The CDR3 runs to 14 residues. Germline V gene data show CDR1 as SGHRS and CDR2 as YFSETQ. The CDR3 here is CASSLVPSRAEQFF. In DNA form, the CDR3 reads TGCGCCAGCAGCTTGGTGCCGAGTAGGGCTGAGCAGTTCTTC.

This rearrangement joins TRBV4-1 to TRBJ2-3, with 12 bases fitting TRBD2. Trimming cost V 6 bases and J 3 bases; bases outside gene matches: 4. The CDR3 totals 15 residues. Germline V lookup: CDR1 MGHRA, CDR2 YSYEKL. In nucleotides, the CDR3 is TGCGCCAGCAGAGAGACTAGCGGGGGAACAGATACGCAGTATTTT. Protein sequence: CASRETSGGTDTQYF.

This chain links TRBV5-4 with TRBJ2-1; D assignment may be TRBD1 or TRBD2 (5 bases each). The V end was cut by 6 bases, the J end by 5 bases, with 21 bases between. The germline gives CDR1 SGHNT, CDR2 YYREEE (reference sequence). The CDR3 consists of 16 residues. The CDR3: CASTPGGTSPNNEQFF. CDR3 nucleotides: TGTGCCAGCACCCCCGGTGGGACGAGCCCCAACAATGAGCAGTTCTTC.

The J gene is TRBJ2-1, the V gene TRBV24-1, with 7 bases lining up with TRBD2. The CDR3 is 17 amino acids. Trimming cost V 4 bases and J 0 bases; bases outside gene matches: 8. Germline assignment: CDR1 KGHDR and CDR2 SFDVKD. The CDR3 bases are TGTGCCACCAGTGACCTAGCGGTCGAGGGCTCCTACAATGAGCAGTTCTTC. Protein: CATSDLAVEGSYNEQFF.

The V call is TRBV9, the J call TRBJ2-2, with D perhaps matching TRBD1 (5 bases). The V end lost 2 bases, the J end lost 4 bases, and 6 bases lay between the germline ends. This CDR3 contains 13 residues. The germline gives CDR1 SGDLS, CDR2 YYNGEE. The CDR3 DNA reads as TGTGCCAGCAGCGTTAGGGGCACCGGGGAGCTGTTTTTT. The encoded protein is CASSVRGTGELFF.

The CDR3 region is CATSREGTAEQETQYF. In DNA, the CDR3 is TGTGCCACCAGCAGAGAAGGGACAGCAGAACAAGAGACCCAGTACTTC. The chain links TRBV15 to TRBJ2-5, with 7 positions matching TRBD1. CDR1 is LNHNV, CDR2 YYDKDF, per germline (reference sequence). CDR3 length: 16 amino acids. The J segment lost 2 bases and the V segment lost 0 bases, leaving 6 bases of the junction unmatched.

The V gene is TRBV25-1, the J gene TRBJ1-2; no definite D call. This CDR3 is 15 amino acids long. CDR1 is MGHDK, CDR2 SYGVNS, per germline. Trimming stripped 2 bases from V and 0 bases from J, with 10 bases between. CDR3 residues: CASSESLEANYGYTF. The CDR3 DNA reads TGTGCCAGCAGTGAAAGTTTGGAAGCTAACTATGGCTACACCTTC.

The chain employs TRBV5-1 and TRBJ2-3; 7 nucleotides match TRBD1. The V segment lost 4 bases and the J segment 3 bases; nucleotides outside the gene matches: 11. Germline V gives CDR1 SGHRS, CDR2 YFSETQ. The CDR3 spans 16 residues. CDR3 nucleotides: TGCGCCAGCAGCCGGGGACAGCGTCTAGGTACAGATACGCAGTATTTT. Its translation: CASSRGQRLGTDTQYF. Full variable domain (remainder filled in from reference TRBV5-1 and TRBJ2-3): KAGVTQTPRYLIKTRGQQVTLSCSPISGHRSVSWYQQTPGQGLQFLFEYFSETQRNKGNFPGRFSGRQFSNSRSEMNVSTLELGDSALYLCASSRGQRLGTDTQYFGPGTRLTVL.

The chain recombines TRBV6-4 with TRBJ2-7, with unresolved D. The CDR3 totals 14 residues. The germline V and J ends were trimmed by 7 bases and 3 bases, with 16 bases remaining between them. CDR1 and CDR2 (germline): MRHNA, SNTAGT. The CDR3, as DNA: TGTGCCAGCACTCCAGTTCACCGAAGCTACGAGCAGTACTTC. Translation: CASTPVHRSYEQYF.

The CDR3 DNA follows: TGTGCCTCCCGGGACACTAATCAGCCCCAGCATTTT. Amino acids: CASRDTNQPQHF. The chain joins TRBV19 to TRBJ1-5; D might be TRBD1 (6 bases). The CDR3 loop spans 12 amino acids. V was trimmed by 11 bases and J by 4 bases, leaving 12 bases between them. Per the germline V gene, CDR1 is LNHDA and CDR2 is SQIVND (reference sequence).

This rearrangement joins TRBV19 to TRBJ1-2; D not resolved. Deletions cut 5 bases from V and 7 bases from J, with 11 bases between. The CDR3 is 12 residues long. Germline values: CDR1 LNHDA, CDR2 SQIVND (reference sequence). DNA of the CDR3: TGTGCCAGTAGTTCCGGTCATCGTGGCTACACCTTC. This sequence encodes CASSSGHRGYTF.

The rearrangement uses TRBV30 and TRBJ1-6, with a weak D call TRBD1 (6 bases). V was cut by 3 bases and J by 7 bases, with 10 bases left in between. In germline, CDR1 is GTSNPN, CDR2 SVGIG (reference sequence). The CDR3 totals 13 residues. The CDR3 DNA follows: TGTGCCTGGAGGGACAGAGAGAATTCACCCCTCCACTTT. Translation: CAWRDRENSPLHF.

The CDR3 sequence is CATSDPLTGGSYNEQFF. CDR3 in DNA: TGTGCCACCAGTGATCCGCTAACAGGGGGCTCCTACAATGAGCAGTTCTTC. The chain recombines TRBV24-1 with TRBJ2-1; the match to TRBD1 covers 8 bases. The CDR3 sequence is 17 residues long. J was trimmed by 0 bases and V by 3 bases; bases with no gene match: 6. Germline V lookup: CDR1 KGHDR, CDR2 SFDVKD.

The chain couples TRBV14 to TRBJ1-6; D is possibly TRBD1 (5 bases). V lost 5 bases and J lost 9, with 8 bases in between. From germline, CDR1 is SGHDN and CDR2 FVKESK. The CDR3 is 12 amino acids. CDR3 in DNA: TGTGCCAGCAGCTTTCAGGGTTCACCCCTCCACTTT. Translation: CASSFQGSPLHF.

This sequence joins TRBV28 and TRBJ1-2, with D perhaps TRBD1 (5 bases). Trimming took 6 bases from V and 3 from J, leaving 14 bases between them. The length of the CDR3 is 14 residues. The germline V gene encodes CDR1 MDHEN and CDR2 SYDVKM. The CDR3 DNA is TGTGCCAGCAGCCTAACCCCCAGGGACTATGGCTACACCTTC. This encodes CASSLTPRDYGYTF.

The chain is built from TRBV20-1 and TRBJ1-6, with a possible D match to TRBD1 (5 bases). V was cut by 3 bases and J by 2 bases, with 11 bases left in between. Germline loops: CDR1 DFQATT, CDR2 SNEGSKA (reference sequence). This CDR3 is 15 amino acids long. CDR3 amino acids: CSASDGAAYNSPLHF. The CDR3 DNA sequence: TGCAGTGCTAGTGACGGGGCGGCCTATAATTCACCCCTCCACTTT.